This entry features one T cell receptor beta chain sequence. The germline gene is not matched at one end of the junction; a read error may be the cause. The data were produced by immunoSEQ multiplex PCR, yet TCRdb's version contains in-frame clones alone and is incomplete. The table records about 1.9 million clones, 93% of them present only once. Germline CDR1 is SGHVS and CDR2 is FQNEAQ. The CDR3 runs 14 residues. The sample comes from a study of shared clonotypes between healthy human individuals. Positively selected for CCR7, the CD45RO-negative cells used as naive CD8 cells excluded terminally differentiated effector memory CD45RA+ cells.

This chain joins TRBV7-8 and TRBJ2-1, with unresolved D. Sample: naive CD8+ T cells from PBMCs. This receptor was obtained from a man aged 18 to 30 in good health. Some clones in this sample may be carry-over from other donors' samples. CDR3 protein: CESRLAFSYNEQFF. The CDR3 DNA reads as TGCGAAAGCAGGTTAGCATTCTCCTACAATGAGCAGTTCTTC.